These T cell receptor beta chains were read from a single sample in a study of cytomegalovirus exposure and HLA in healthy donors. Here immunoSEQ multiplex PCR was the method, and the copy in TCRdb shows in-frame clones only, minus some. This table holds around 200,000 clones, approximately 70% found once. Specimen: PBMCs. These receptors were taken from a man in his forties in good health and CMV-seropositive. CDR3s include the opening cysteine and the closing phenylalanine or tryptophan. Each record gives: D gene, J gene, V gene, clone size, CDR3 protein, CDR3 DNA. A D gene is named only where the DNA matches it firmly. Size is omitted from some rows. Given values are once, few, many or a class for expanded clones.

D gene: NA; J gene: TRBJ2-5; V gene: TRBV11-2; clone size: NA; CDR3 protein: CASSDRYRDSQETQYF; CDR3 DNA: TGTGCCAGCAGCGACCGATACCGGGACTCACAAGAGACCCAGTACTTC
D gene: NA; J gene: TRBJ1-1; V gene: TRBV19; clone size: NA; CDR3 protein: CASSRTATEAFF; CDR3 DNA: TGTGCCTCCTCCCGGACTGCCACTGAAGCTTTCTTT
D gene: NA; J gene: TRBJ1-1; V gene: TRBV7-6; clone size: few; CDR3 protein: CASSFMDKNTEAFF; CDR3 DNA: TGTGCCAGCAGCTTCATGGACAAGAACACTGAAGCTTTCTTT
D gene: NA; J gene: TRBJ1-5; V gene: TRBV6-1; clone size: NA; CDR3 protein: CASSPQGNQPQHF; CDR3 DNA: TGTGCCAGCAGTCCACAGGGCAATCAGCCCCAGCATTTT
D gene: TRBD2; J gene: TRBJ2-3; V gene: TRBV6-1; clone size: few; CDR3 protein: CASSALAGGQDTQYF; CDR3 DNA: TGTGCCAGCAGCGCCCTAGCGGGGGGGCAAGATACGCAGTATTTT
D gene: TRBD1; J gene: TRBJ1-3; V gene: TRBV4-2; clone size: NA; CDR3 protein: CASSQEVMTGGSGNTIYF; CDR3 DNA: TGTGCCAGCAGCCAAGAAGTCATGACAGGGGGCTCTGGAAACACCATATATTTT
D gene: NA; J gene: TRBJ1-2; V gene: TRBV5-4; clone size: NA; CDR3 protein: CASSPMGGLYGYTF; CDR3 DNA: TGTGCCAGCAGCCCTATGGGGGGGCTTTATGGCTACACCTTC
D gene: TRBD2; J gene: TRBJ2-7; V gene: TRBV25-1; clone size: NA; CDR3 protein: CASSGARTSGGAYEQYF; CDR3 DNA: TGTGCCAGCAGTGGCGCAAGGACTAGCGGGGGGGCCTACGAGCAGTACTTC
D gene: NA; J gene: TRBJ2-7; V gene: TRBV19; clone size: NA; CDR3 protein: CASSISDSYEQYF; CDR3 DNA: TGTGCCAGTAGTATTAGCGACTCCTACGAGCAGTACTTC
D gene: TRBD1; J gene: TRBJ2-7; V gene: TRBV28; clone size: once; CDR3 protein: CASSSPGAGGKNEQYF; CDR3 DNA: TGTGCCAGCAGTTCCCCAGGGGCAGGGGGTAAGAACGAGCAGTACTTC
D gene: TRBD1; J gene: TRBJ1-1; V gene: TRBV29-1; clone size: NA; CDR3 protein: CSVELGQGRTEAFF; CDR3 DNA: TGCAGCGTTGAACTGGGACAGGGAAGGACTGAAGCTTTCTTT
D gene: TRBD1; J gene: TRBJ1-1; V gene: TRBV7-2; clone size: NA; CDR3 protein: CASSSTRGQRTEAFF; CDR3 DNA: TGTGCCAGCAGCTCCACCAGGGGGCAGCGGACTGAAGCTTTCTTT
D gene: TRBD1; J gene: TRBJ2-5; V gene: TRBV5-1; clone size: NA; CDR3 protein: CASSNRGQGKGETQYF; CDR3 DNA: TGCGCCAGCAGCAACAGGGGACAGGGGAAAGGGGAGACCCAGTACTTC
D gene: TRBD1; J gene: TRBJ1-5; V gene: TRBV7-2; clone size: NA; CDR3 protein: CASSFGQGRQPQHF; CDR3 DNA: TGTGCCAGCAGCTTTGGACAGGGGAGACAGCCCCAGCATTTT
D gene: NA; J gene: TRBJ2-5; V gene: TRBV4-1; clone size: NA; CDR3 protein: CASSQGRETQYF; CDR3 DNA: TGCGCCAGCAGCCAAGGCAGAGAGACCCAGTACTTC
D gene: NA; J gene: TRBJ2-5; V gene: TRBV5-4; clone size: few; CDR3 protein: CASRGGGQETQYF; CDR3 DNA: TGTGCCAGCAGGGGGGGAGGCCAAGAGACCCAGTACTTC
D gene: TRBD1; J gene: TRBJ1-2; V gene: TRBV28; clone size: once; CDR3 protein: CASRPGYRGAPNGYTF; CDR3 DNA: TGTGCCAGCAGGCCCGGATACAGGGGCGCCCCCAATGGCTACACCTTC
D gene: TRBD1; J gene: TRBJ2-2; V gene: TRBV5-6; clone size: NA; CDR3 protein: CASKRGHSNTGELFF; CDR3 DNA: TGTGCCAGCAAGAGGGGGCACTCGAACACCGGGGAGCTGTTTTTT
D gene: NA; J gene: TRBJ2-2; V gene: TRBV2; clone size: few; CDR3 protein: CASSARFTTTGELFF; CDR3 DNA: TGTGCCAGCAGTGCCAGATTCACAACGACCGGGGAGCTGTTTTTT
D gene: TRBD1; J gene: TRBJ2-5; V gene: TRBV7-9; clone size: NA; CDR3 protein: CASSLTGEETQYF; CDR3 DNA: TGTGCCAGCAGCTTGACAGGGGAAGAGACCCAGTACTTC
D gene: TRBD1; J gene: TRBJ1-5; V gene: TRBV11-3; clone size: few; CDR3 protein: CASSLKYVRGLQPQHF; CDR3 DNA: TGTGCCAGCAGCTTAAAGTATGTCAGGGGGCTTCAGCCCCAGCATTTT
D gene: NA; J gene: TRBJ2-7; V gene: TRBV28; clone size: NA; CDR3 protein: CASSSFYEQYF; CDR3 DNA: TGTGCCAGCAGTTCTTTCTACGAGCAGTACTTC
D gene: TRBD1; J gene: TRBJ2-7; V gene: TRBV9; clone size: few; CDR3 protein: CASSGGQGRAYEQYF; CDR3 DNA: TGTGCCAGCAGCGGAGGACAGGGGCGAGCCTACGAGCAGTACTTC
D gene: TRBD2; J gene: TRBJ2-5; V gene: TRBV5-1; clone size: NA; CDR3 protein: CASRTGTSGEGETQYF; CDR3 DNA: TGCGCCAGCAGAACCGGGACTAGCGGGGAGGGAGAGACCCAGTACTTC
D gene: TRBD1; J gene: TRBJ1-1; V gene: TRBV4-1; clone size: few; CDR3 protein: CASSQAGQGTNTEAFF; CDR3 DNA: TGCGCCAGCAGCCAAGCGGGACAGGGGACGAACACTGAAGCTTTCTTT
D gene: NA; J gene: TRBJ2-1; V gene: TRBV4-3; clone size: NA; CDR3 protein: CASSQARWSSYNEQFF; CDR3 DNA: TGCGCCAGCAGCCAAGCGAGGTGGAGCTCCTACAATGAGCAGTTCTTC
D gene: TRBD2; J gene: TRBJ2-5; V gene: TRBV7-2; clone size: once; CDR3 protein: CASSLRMTSGGETQYF; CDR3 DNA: TGTGCCAGCAGCTTAAGAATGACTAGCGGGGGAGAGACCCAGTACTTC
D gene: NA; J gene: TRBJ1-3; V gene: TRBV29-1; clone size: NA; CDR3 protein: CSVERTVGGNTIYF; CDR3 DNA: TGCAGCGTTGAAAGGACAGTAGGTGGAAACACCATATATTTT
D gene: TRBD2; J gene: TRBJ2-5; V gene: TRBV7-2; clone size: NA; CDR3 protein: CASSSGEAGGEQETQYF; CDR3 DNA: TGTGCCAGCAGCTCCGGCGAAGCGGGGGGTGAGCAAGAGACCCAGTACTTC
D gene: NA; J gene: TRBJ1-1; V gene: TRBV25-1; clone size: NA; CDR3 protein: CASKLRGHTEAFF; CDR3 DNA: TGTGCCAGCAAGCTCAGGGGCCACACTGAAGCTTTCTTT
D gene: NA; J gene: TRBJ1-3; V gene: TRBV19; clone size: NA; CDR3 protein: CASRTGLYSGNTIYF; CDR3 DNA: TGTGCCAGTAGGACAGGTTTATACTCTGGAAACACCATATATTTT
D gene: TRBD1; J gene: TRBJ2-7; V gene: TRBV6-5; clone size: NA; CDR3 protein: CASTRDRVGEQYF; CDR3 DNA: TGTGCCAGCACCAGGGACAGGGTGGGGGAGCAGTACTTC
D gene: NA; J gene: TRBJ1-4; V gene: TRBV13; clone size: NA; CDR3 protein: CASSLRQEIATNEKLFF; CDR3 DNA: TGTGCCAGCAGCTTAAGACAGGAGATTGCAACTAATGAAAAACTGTTTTTT
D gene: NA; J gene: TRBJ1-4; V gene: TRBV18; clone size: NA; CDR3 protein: CASSPRGDEKLFF; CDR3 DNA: TGTGCCAGCTCACCCCGGGGGGACGAAAAACTGTTTTTT
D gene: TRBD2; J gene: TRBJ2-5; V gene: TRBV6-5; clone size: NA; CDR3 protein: CASRGTMGTQYF; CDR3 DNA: TGTGCCAGCAGAGGGACTATGGGGACCCAGTACTTC
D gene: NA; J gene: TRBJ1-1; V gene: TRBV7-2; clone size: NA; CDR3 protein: CASSFTTDYTEAFF; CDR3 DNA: TGTGCCAGCAGCTTTACGACAGATTACACTGAAGCTTTCTTT
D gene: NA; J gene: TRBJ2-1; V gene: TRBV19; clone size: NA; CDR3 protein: CASSIGPLENNEQFF; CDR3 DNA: TGTGCCAGTAGTATAGGTCCCCTAGAAAACAATGAGCAGTTCTTC
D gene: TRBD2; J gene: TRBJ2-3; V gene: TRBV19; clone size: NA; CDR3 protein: CASSIRASGSDTQYF; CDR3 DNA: TGTGCCAGTAGTATACGGGCTAGCGGATCAGATACGCAGTATTTT
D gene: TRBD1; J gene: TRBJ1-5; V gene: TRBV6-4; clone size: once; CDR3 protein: CASSESTGGRSNQPQHF; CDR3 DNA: TGTGCCAGCAGTGAATCGACAGGGGGACGGTCTAATCAGCCCCAGCATTTT
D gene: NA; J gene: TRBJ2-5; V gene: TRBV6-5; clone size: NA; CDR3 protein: CASRGRGGVEETQYF; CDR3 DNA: TGTGCCAGCAGAGGCAGGGGAGGGGTGGAAGAGACCCAGTACTTC
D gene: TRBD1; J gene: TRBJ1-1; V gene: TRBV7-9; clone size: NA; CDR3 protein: CSSSYYRGTNTEAFF; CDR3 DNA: TGTTCCAGCAGTTACTACAGGGGGACCAACACTGAAGCTTTCTTT
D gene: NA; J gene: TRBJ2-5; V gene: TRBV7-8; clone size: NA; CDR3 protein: CASRDSGYQETQYF; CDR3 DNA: TGTGCCAGCAGGGACAGTGGATATCAAGAGACCCAGTACTTC
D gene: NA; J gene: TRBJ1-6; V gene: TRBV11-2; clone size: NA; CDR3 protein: CASSLSGGRGDSPLHF; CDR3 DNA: TGTGCCAGCAGCTTATCGGGGGGGAGGGGGGATTCACCCCTCCACTTT
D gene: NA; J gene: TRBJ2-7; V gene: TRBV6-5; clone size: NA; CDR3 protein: CASRSGSYEQYF; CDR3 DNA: TGTGCCAGCAGATCAGGGTCCTACGAGCAGTACTTC
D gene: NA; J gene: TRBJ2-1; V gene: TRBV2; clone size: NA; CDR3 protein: CASSVDVGLDEQFF; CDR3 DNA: TGTGCCAGCAGTGTGGACGTGGGACTTGATGAGCAGTTCTTC
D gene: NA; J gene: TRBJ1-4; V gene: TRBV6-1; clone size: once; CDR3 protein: CASSSYSEKLFF; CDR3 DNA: TGTGCCAGCAGTTCCTACAGCGAAAAACTGTTTTTT
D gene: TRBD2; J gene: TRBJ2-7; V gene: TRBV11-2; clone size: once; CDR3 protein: CASSLGLARYEQYF; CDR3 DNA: TGTGCCAGCAGCTTGGGACTAGCAAGGTACGAGCAGTACTTC
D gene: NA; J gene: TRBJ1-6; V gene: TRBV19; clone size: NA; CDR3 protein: CASSQRESPLHF; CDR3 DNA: TGTGCCAGTAGTCAACGAGAATCACCCCTCCACTTT
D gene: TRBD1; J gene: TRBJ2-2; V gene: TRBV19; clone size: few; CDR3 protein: CATRQGNTGELFF; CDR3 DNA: TGTGCCACCCGACAGGGGAACACCGGGGAGCTGTTTTTT
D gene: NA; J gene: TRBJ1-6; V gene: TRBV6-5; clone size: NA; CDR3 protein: CASTRRENSPLHF; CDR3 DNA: TGTGCCTCCACAAGGAGGGAGAATTCACCCCTCCACTTT
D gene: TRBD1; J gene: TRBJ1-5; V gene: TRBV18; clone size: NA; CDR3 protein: CASSQDRVYQPQHF; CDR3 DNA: TGTGCCAGCTCTCAGGACAGGGTTTATCAGCCCCAGCATTTT
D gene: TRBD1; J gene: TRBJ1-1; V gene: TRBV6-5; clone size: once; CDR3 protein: CASKQGATEAFF; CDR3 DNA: TGTGCCAGCAAGCAGGGGGCCACTGAAGCTTTCTTT
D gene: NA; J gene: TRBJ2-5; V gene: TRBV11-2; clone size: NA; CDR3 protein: CASSPQEVLEQYF; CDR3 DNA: TGTGCCAGCTCTCCCCAGGAGGTTTTGGAGCAGTACTTC
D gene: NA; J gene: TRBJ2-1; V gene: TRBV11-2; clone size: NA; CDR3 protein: CASSLEVQGAFF; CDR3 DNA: TGTGCCAGCAGCTTAGAGGTTCAGGGCGCGTTCTTC
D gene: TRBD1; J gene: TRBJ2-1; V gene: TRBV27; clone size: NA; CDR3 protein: CASSLLMRSGGSINEQFF; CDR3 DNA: TGTGCCAGCAGCCTCCTCATGAGGTCAGGGGGATCGATCAATGAGCAGTTCTTC